The present entry profiles one TCR beta chain with its context. The sample holds a few counts of this clonotype. The antigen it recognizes is unknown. Base qualities were left out, and no much larger clone turns up one base away. The TCR beta CDR3 regions were amplified from the RNA transcripts. The first round of RT-PCR for the TCR CDR3 was performed with the HTBI primer set and the Qiagen OneStep RT-PCR kit. Libraries were constructed in a second round of multiplex PCR, after which size selection and purification were performed. Libraries were sequenced paired-end with 100 bp reads on an Illumina HiSeq2000. The source study handled its data this way. SOAPnuke was used to process the raw data, removing reads that contained adapters or uncalled bases, had a mean Phred below 15, or lacked an exact match to the constant primer or identifier. High-quality paired reads were merged with COPE v1.2.5, and unique nucleotide sequences were defined as clonotypes. MiTCR v1.1 was used to align clonotypes to the IMGT TRBV, TRBD and TRBJ reference segments. Only V-J combinations with frequency above 0.0001, covering roughly 99% of repertoires, were analysed. The TCS score was defined as the ratio of F50 (clonal expansion) to E x V (chaos), calculated using BLOSUM62-based TCRdist between CDR3 peptides within each V-J. Welch's t-statistics and random forest reduced approximately 520 V-J features to about 12, which were used in a naive Bayes classifier (R e1071). In TCRdb, the public reads were trimmed at Q25 with fastp and aligned with MiXCR, with productive beta chains retained. Identical CDR3 proteins give one entry, which carries the most common genes and DNA. TCRdb assigned the V and J calls; the authors' analysis was not used. For this sample the table gives approximately 630,000 distinct CDR3 sequences, of which 15% to 20% were detected only once. The ten largest clones take up less than 4.5% of the sample.

This sample stems from a study of T cells in Graves' hyperthyroidism and ophthalmopathy (dated by TCRdb to the late 2010s). About the study as a whole: Peripheral blood samples were taken at the time of initial diagnosis, prior to any treatment. TCR V-J signatures able to tell the groups apart were searched for in a discovery cohort of 100 or so patients, of whom more than 40 had Graves' ophthalmopathy and 57 had stable Graves' hyperthyroidism. Prospective prediction of ophthalmopathy was tested in an independent validation cohort consisting of 18 hyperthyroidism patients and some 15 patients who later progressed to ophthalmopathy. For training and testing, the 80 to 100 patients in the discovery cohort were randomly divided in a 7:3 ratio. The study also compared thyroid tissue and blood T-cell repertoires from several Graves' hyperthyroidism patients. Following sampling, methimazole starting at 30 mg daily was given to hyperthyroidism patients, and high-dose intravenous methylprednisolone was given to ophthalmopathy patients. The paper describes TCR Vbeta CDR3 sequencing of 140 or so peripheral blood samples, made up of approximately 40 ophthalmopathy patients, approximately 73 hyperthyroidism patients and roughly 17 progressor patients.

Graves' hyperthyroidism was defined as stable when no progression to ophthalmopathy occurred over 18 months of follow-up. Hyperthyroidism patients were newly diagnosed, with disease duration under 2 months, and aged 18 to 65 years. Exclusion was applied to patients with uncontrolled infections, other autoimmune diseases, pregnancy or lactation. Clinical symptoms, serum thyroxine and TRAb, thyroid ultrasound, and orbital computed tomography formed the basis for the diagnoses. PBMCs were separated from roughly 10 ml of fresh peripheral blood using Ficoll-Paque density gradient centrifugation. Trizol reagent was used to extract total RNA, and RNA quality was then checked on an Agilent 2100 Bioanalyzer. Overall study outcomes, separate from this receptor: In cross-validation, a model built on a 13 V-J signature told ophthalmopathy apart from stable hyperthyroidism with 87.88% sensitivity and roughly 81% specificity, and in testing the same model reached 80%/75%. Most expanded thyroid clonotypes (frequency above 0.001) were also found in blood, which suggests that blood repertoires may mirror thyroid immune responses. During validation, the model predicted progression to ophthalmopathy a median of about 6.3 months ahead of onset, with just under 71% sensitivity and almost 75% specificity. Sample size was not statistically predetermined, and investigators were not blinded to group allocation.

This TCR derives from a woman in her 30s with Graves' hyperthyroidism. The sequenced material came from blood.

The nucleotides read TGTGCCAGCACGGGACAGGGGGTCCCTGAAGCTTTCTTT. Translated, this gives CASTGQGVPEAFF. The chain employs TRBV6-1 and TRBJ1-1; 11 central bases correspond to TRBD1. The CDR3 goes from the cysteine to the phenylalanine over 13 residues. The sequence is cut down to CDR3 DNA, 39 bases in frame from base 1. Trimming removed 7 bases from V and 6 bases from J; the gene matches leave 4 bases unexplained. Sequences MNHNS (CDR1) and SASEGT (CDR2) are obtained from the germline V gene.